This T cell receptor beta chain is drawn from a study of blood T cells in healthy people across ages. Study-level findings and limits: A roughly linear age-dependent decrease characterized TCR beta diversity per million T cells.

Germline assignment: CDR1 MGHRA and CDR2 YSYEKL. Trimming removed 3 bases at V and 3 bases at J, with 19 bases between. This CDR3 region has 17 residues. This clonotype was counted only a few times. The antigen is not known. Samples had at least 6.5 million PBMCs isolated from them. A sample-barcoded 5' primer and a J-beta primer mix were used in a second PCR of about 7 to 12 cycles. TCRdb passed the 5' RACE reads through MiXCR, listing each CDR3 protein once. The sample holds fewer than 600,000 distinct CDR3 sequences; approximately 26% are singletons and the top ten take 3% to 4%. Another study also made use of these data, one on T cells of mothers and their children. That work adds: A primer called M1S, used in the second PCR, added sample barcodes and 2-4 random nucleotides. Pairs that are related and pairs that are unrelated have TCR recombination output shaped similarly by thymic selection.

This TCR came from a boy younger than 10 in good health. This chain links TRBV4-1 with TRBJ2-3, with D possibly TRBD1 on 5 matching bases. Sequenced input: blood. This CDR3 is CASSQAQGFGSTDTQYF. The CDR3 nucleotides are TGCGCCAGCAGCCAGGCCCAGGGTTTCGGTAGTACAGATACGCAGTATTTT.